This TCR beta chain derives from a study of CD8 T cells in ankylosing spondylitis. General study findings and limits: A motif in TCR beta, a set of eight or nine highly homologous variants, appeared characteristic of ankylosing spondylitis blood.

The CDR3 loop spans 14 amino acids. Looked up from germline, CDR1 is SGHTA and CDR2 is FQGNSA. Unmatched junction bases numbered 4, after V lost 3 bases and J lost 4 bases. Library preparation for TCR beta used quantitative 5'-RACE with molecular barcodes. TCRdb re-called the 5' RACE reads through MiXCR, storing one row per CDR3 protein. This sample carries around 250,000 distinct CDR3 sequences, 9.5% to 12% of them seen once, and the ten largest clones take less than 7%. About this clonotype itself: What it recognizes is unknown.

The rearrangement uses TRBV7-2 and TRBJ2-7; 9 nucleotides agree with TRBD1. The receptor's source is a male donor with ankylosing spondylitis or in good health (not recorded which). The sequencing input was blood, either unsorted or a sorted T cell fraction (not recorded which). CDR3 protein: CASSFRDREYEQYF. For the CDR3, the DNA is TGTGCCAGCAGCTTCCGGGACAGGGAGTACGAGCAGTACTTC. The full variable domain, its missing parts supplied by reference TRBV7-2 and TRBJ2-7, is GAGVSQSPSNKVTEKGKDVELRCDPISGHTALYWYRQSLGQGLEFLIYFQGNSAPDKSGLPSDRFSAERTGGSVSTLTIQRTQQEDSAVYLCASSFRDREYEQYFGPGTRLTVT.